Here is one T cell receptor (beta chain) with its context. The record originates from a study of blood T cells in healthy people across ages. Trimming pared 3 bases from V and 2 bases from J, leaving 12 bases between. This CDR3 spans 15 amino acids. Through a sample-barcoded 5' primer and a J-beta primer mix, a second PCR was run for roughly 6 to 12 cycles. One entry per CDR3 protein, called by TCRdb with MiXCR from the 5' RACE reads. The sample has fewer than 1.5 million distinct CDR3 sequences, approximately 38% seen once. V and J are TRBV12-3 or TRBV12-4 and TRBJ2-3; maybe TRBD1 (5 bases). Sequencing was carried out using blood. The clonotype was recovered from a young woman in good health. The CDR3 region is CASSFRDSPTDTQYF. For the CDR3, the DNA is TGTGCCAGCAGTTTTCGTGACAGCCCCACAGATACGCAGTATTTT.